The clone carrying this T cell receptor beta chain was seen just once. The sample is drawn from a study of control samples from healthy donors and cancer patients. Germline V gives CDR1 MNHEY, CDR2 SVGEGT. This CDR3 has 14 residues. V dropped 2 bases and J dropped 1 base, with 8 bases sitting between them. The protocol was immunoSEQ multiplex PCR, while the TCRdb copy is restricted to in-frame clones and leaves out a portion. The data hold some 73,000 clones, with less than 95% observed a single time. This TCR was sampled from a woman aged 40 to 50 in good health. The J gene is TRBJ1-1, the V gene TRBV6-2 or TRBV6-3, with D maybe TRBD1 (6 bases). Sequencing was done on a sample of blood. CDR3 region: CASSYQDRNTEAFF. The CDR3 nucleotides read TGTGCCAGCAGTTACCAGGACAGGAACACTGAAGCTTTCTTT.